The TCR beta chain described here comes from a study of blood T cell repertoires in COVID-19. For the study at large: Donors in the United States, Italy and Spain gave samples during acute or convalescent COVID-19.

Produced via immunoSEQ multiplex PCR; TCRdb's table is partial and in-frame only. The sample lists around 310,000 clones, around 89% occurring once. Seattle-derived patients entered the study during active infection and were followed longitudinally. This clone was seen repeatedly, ten times or more. The sample contains more than one DNA sequence encoding this CDR3. Germline lookup yields CDR1 MDHEN and CDR2 SYDVKM. The CDR3 consists of 14 residues. Trimming at V came to 4 bases and at J to 0 bases, leaving 2 bases not matched to a gene. The sample was peripheral blood. The receptor was isolated from a woman aged 40 to 50 with COVID-19, enrolled during active disease. The chain has TRBV28 and TRBJ1-1; 7 bases are a match to TRBD1. CDR3 nucleotides: TGTGCCAGCAGTTCGACAGGGATGAACACTGAAGCTTTCTTT. The encoded protein is CASSSTGMNTEAFF.